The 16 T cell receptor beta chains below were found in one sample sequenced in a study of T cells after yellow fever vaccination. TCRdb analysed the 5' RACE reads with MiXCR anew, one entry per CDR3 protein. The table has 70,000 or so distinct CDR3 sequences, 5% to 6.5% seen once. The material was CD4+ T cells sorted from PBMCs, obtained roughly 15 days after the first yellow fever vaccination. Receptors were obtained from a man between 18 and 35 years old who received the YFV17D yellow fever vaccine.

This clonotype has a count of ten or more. The CDR3 is CASSTKPGRVEGYTF. The DNA for the CDR3 is TGCGCCAGCAGTACCAAACCGGGACGGGTTGAGGGCTACACCTTC. The V call is TRBV4-3, the J call TRBJ1-2, with a weak D call TRBD1 (5 bases). V was trimmed by 6 bases and J by 8 bases, leaving 22 bases between them. This CDR3 has 15 residues. Germline V lookup: CDR1 LGHNA, CDR2 YSLEER.

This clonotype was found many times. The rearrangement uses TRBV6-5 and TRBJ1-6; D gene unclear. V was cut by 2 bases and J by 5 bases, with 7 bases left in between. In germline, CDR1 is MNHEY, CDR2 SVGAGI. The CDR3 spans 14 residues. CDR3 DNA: TGTGCCAGCAGTTACAGGCTAGATAATTCACCCCTCCACTTT. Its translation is CASSYRLDNSPLHF.

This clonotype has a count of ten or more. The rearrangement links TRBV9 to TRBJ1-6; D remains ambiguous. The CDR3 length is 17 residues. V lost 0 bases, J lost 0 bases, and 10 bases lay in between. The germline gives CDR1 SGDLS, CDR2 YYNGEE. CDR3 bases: TGTGCCAGCAGCGTAGCAGCTTATAGCTCCTATAATTCACCCCTCCACTTT. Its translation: CASSVAAYSSYNSPLHF.

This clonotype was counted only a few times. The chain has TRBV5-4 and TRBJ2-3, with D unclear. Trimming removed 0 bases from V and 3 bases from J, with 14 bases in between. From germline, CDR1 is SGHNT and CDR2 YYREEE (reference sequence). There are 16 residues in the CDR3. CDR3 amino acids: CASSLGLQLETDTQYF. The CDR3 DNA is TGTGCCAGCAGCTTGGGATTACAGCTGGAAACAGATACGCAGTATTTT.

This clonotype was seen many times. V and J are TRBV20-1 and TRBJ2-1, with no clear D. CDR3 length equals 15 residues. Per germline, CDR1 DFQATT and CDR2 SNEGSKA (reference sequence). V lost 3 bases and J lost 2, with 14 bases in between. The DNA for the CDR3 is TGCAGTGCTAGGTCCAGACCAACAGCCTACAATGAGCAGTTCTTC. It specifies CSARSRPTAYNEQFF.

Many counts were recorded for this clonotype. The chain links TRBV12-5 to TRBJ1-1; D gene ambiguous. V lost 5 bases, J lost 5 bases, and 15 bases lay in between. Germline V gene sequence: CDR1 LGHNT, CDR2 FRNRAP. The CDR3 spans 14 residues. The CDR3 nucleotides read TGTGCTAGTGGTCGGACGAGGGCAAGGACTGAAGCTTTCTTT. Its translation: CASGRTRARTEAFF.

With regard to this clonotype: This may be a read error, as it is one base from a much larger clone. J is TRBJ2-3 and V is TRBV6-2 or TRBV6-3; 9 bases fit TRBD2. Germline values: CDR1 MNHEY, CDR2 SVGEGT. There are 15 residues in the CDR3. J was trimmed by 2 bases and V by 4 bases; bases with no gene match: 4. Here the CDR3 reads CASSCGGGATDTQYF. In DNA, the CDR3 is TGTGCCAGCAGTTGCGGCGGGGGGGCCACAGATACGCAGTATTTT.

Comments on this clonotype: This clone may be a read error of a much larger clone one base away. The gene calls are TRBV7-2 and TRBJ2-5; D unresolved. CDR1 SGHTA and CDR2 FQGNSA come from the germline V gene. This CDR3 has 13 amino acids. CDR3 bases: TGTGCCTGCAGCTTAGCCAAGCGTGAGACCCAGTACTTC. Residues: CACSLAKRETQYF.

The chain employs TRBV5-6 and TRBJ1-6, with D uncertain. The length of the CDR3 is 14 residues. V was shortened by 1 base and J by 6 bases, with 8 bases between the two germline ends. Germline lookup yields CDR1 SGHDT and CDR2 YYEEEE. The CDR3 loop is CASSLRQSNSPLHF. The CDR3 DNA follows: TGTGCCAGCAGCTTGAGGCAGTCTAATTCACCCCTCCACTTT.

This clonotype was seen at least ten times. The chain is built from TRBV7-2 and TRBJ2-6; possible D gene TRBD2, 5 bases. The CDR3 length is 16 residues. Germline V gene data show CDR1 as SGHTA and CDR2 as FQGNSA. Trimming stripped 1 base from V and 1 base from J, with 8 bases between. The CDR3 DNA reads TGTGCCAGCAGCTTAGTTTCGGGGTCTGGGGCCAACGTCCTGACTTTC. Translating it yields CASSLVSGSGANVLTF.

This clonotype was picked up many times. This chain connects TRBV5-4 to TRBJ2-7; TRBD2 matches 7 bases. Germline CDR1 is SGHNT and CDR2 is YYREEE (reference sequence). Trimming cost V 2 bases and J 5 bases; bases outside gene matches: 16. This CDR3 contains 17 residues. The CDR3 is CASSFQRGRVFDDEQYF. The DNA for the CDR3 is TGTGCCAGCAGCTTTCAGCGGGGAAGAGTTTTTGATGACGAGCAGTACTTC.

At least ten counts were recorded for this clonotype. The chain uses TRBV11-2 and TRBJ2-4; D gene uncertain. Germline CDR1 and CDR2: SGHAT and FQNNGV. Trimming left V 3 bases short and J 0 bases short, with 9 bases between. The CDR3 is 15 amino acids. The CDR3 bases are TGTGCCAGCAGCTTTGCCAGAATAGCCAAAAACATTCAGTACTTC. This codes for CASSFARIAKNIQYF.

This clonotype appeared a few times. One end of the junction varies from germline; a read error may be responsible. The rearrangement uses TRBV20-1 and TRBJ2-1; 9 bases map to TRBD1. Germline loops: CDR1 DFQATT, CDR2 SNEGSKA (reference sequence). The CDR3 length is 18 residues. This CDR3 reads CCARDRTGGSVSYNEQFF. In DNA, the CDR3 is TGCTGTGCTAGAGATCGAACAGGGGGCTCAGTCTCCTACAATGAGCAGTTCTTC.

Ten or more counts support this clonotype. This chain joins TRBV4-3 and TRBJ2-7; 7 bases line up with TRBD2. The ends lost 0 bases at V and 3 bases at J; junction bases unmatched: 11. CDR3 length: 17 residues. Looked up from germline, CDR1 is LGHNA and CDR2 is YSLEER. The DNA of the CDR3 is TGCGCCAGCAGCCAAGATTGTGCGGCGCGGGGGAACTACGAGCAGTACGTC. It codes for CASSQDCAARGNYEQYV.

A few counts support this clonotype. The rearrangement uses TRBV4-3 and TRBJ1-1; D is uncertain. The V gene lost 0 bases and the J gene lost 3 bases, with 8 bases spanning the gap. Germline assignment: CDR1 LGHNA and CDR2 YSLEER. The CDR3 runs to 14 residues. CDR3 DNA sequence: TGCGCCAGCAGCCAAGAATTTAGGTACACTGAAGCTTTCTTT. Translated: CASSQEFRYTEAFF.

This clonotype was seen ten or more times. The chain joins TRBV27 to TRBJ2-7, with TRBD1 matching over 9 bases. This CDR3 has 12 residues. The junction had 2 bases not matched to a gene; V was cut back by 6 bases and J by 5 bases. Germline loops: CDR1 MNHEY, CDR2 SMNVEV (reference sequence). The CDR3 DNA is TGTGCCAGCAGACGGACAGGGGACGAGCAGTACTTC. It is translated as CASRRTGDEQYF.